These 31 T cell receptor beta chains came from one sample sequenced in a study of OX40 agonist ivuxolimab in advanced cancers. The assay was immunoSEQ multiplex PCR, and TCRdb's table has in-frame clones only and misses some. The sample lists about 51,000 clones; about 90% were seen once. The sequencing used CD4+ or CD8+ T cells sorted from blood, collected in a trial of the OX40 agonist ivuxolimab. All receptors derive from an adult with an advanced solid tumor such as melanoma, head and neck, liver or kidney cancer.

The rearrangement links TRBV15 to TRBJ1-5; 8 bases are a match to TRBD1. With 4 bases clipped from V and 4 bases from J, the junction kept 6 bases outside the gene matches. Per the germline V gene, CDR1 is LNHNV and CDR2 is YYDKDF (reference sequence). The CDR3 length is 15 residues. CDR3 nucleotide sequence: TGTGCCACCAGCACGGGACAGGACGGGAATCAGCCCCAGCATTTT. Translated: CATSTGQDGNQPQHF.

The chain recombines TRBV7-6 with TRBJ2-2, with D unresolved. V was pared by 2 bases and J by 0 bases, with 10 bases between. Germline V gives CDR1 SGHVS, CDR2 FNYEAQ. The CDR3 runs to 16 residues. CDR3 nucleotides: TGTGCCAGCAGCTTACGTTCAACAGCGAACACCGGGGAGCTGTTTTTT. Protein product: CASSLRSTANTGELFF.

V gene TRBV10-1 combines with J gene TRBJ2-7; the D is unclear. CDR1 is WNHNN, CDR2 SYGVQD, per germline (reference sequence). The V end was cut by 2 bases, the J end by 2 bases, with 10 bases between. This CDR3 contains 14 residues. CDR3 protein: CASSETGYTYEQYF. The CDR3 nucleotides read TGCGCCAGCAGTGAGACCGGCTACACCTACGAGCAGTACTTC.

CDR3 bases: TGCGCCAGCATGACAGGAGGTCCCGGGGAGCTGTTTTTT. It encodes CASMTGGPGELFF. The rearrangement uses TRBV5-1 and TRBJ2-2; TRBD1 might be the D (6 bases). Trimming stripped 6 bases from V and 6 bases from J, with 12 bases between. The CDR3 length is 13 residues. Germline values: CDR1 SGHRS, CDR2 YFSETQ.

The rearrangement joins TRBV6-1 to TRBJ1-5, with D hard to call. Germline CDR1 reads MNHNS; CDR2 reads SASEGT. The CDR3 extends over 14 amino acids. V was cut by 7 bases and J by 2 bases, with 12 bases left in between. The CDR3 sequence is CASTRIPGNQPQHF. Written as DNA, the CDR3 is TGTGCCAGCACCCGGATCCCTGGCAATCAGCCCCAGCATTTT.

V is TRBV4-1 and J is TRBJ1-5, with a tentative D call TRBD1 (5 bases). The V and J ends lost 0 bases and 2 bases respectively, with 8 bases between them. CDR1 is MGHRA, CDR2 YSYEKL, per germline. This CDR3 contains 15 residues. The CDR3 nucleotides are TGCGCCAGCAGCCAAGATCGGACACGCAATCAGCCCCAGCATTTT. This gives the protein CASSQDRTRNQPQHF.

Points on this clone: One junction end does not reproduce the germline sequence, and a read error may be involved. This rearrangement joins TRBV28 to TRBJ1-3; D gene uncertain. This CDR3 spans 16 amino acids. The germline gives CDR1 MDHEN, CDR2 SYDVKM. The CDR3: CASSSPTPSSGNTVYF. In DNA, the CDR3 is TGTGCCAGCAGTTCTCCGACACCTTCCTCTGGAAACACCGTATATTTT.

The V call is TRBV7-3, the J call TRBJ2-1; 8 positions match TRBD2. The CDR3 runs to 15 residues. The V gene end was trimmed by 2 bases and the J gene end by 4 bases; junction bases not matched to a gene: 4. Germline values: CDR1 SGHTA, CDR2 FQGTGA. The DNA for the CDR3 is TGTGCCAGCAGCTTATTGGCTAGCGGGTACAATGAGCAGTTCTTC. This sequence encodes CASSLLASGYNEQFF.

The chain links TRBV7-9 to TRBJ1-1; TRBD1 might be the D (5 bases). With 2 bases removed from V and 0 bases from J, the gap between germline ends came to 10 bases. The germline V gene has CDR1 SEHNR and CDR2 FQNEAQ (reference sequence). The CDR3 consists of 15 residues. This CDR3 is CASSLRQTLNTEAFF. The CDR3 DNA is TGTGCCAGCAGCTTAAGACAGACCTTGAACACTGAAGCTTTCTTT. Using reference TRBV7-9 and TRBJ1-1 for the parts outside the CDR3, the full variable domain is DTGVSQNPRHKITKRGQNVTFRCDPISEHNRLYWYRQTLGQGPEFLTYFQNEAQLEKSRLLSDRFSAERPKGSFSTLEIQRTEQGDSAMYLCASSLRQTLNTEAFFGQGTRLTVV.

The rearrangement uses TRBV5-8 and TRBJ2-1, with D tentatively TRBD2 (5 bases). The CDR3 has 14 amino acids. Trimming took 5 bases from V and 6 from J, leaving 15 bases between them. The germline gives CDR1 SGHTS, CDR2 YDEGEE. The CDR3 sequence is CASRRVRGPNEQFF. CDR3 DNA sequence: TGTGCCAGCAGACGGGTACGAGGGCCCAATGAGCAGTTCTTC.

The J gene is TRBJ2-7, the V gene TRBV18, with 7 bases matching TRBD1. The J segment lost 6 bases and the V segment lost 1 base, leaving 3 bases of the junction unmatched. The CDR3 is made up of 13 amino acids. Germline CDR1 reads KGHSH; CDR2 reads LQKENI. The DNA for the CDR3 is TGTGCCAGCTCACCACGTGACAGGGTCGAGCAGTACTTC. Residues: CASSPRDRVEQYF.

This sequence joins TRBV11-2 and TRBJ2-4; D possibly corresponds to TRBD2 (6 bases). Between the trimmed V and J ends, which lost 0 bases and 0 bases, there was a span of 12 bases. Germline V lookup: CDR1 SGHAT, CDR2 FQNNGV. The length of the CDR3 is 17 residues. In DNA, the CDR3 is TGTGCCAGCAGCTTAGACCGACTAGTCCTAGCCAAAAACATTCAGTACTTC. Its protein product is CASSLDRLVLAKNIQYF.

This clone has only one observation. The genes are TRBV2 and TRBJ1-2; TRBD1 matches 9 bases. This CDR3 contains 13 residues. The germline V gene encodes CDR1 SNHLY and CDR2 FYNNEI. Trimming at V came to 3 bases and at J to 6 bases, leaving 2 bases not matched to a gene. The CDR3 DNA reads as TGTGCCAGCAGTGATGGGACAGGGCATGGCTACACCTTC. Translating it yields CASSDGTGHGYTF.

The chain has TRBV5-1 and TRBJ2-4; unclear D gene. V was trimmed by 7 bases and J by 0 bases, leaving 14 bases between them. CDR1 and CDR2 from the germline V gene are SGHRS and YFSETQ. The CDR3 consists of 15 residues. The CDR3 sequence: CASFTEPLAKNIQYF. The CDR3 nucleotides are TGCGCCAGCTTTACAGAGCCCTTAGCCAAAAACATTCAGTACTTC.

This chain links TRBV7-3 with TRBJ2-3; 10 positions agree with TRBD2. This CDR3 spans 14 amino acids. CDR1 and CDR2 from the germline V gene are SGHTA and FQGTGA. J gave up 0 bases and V 6 bases, and 0 bases lay outside the gene matches. CDR3 nucleotide sequence: TGTGCCAGCAGTAGCGGGGGGAGCACAGATACGCAGTATTTT. As protein: CASSSGGSTDTQYF.

The chain employs TRBV6-1 and TRBJ1-5; tentatively, D is TRBD1 (6 bases). CDR3 size: 15 residues. V lost 4 bases, J lost 4 bases, and 14 bases lay in between. CDR1 MNHNS and CDR2 SASEGT come from the germline V gene. In DNA form, the CDR3 reads TGTGCCAGCAGTGTACAGGGTTTGGGTAATCAGCCCCAGCATTTT. Protein product: CASSVQGLGNQPQHF.

The chain joins TRBV25-1 to TRBJ1-4; 7 bases map to TRBD1. The CDR3 runs 15 residues. V shed 5 bases, J shed 8 bases, and the junction held 11 bases outside the gene matches. Germline V gene lookup returns CDR1 MGHDK and CDR2 SYGVNS. The CDR3 sequence: CASSTPGAGGEKLFF. The CDR3 coding sequence is TGTGCCAGCAGTACCCCGGGGGCAGGGGGGGAAAAACTGTTTTTT. Full variable domain (remainder filled in from reference TRBV25-1 and TRBJ1-4): EADIYQTPRYLVIGTGKKITLECSQTMGHDKMYWYQQDPGMELHLIHYSYGVNSTEKGDLSSESTVSRIRTEHFPLTLESARPSHTSQYLCASSTPGAGGEKLFFGSGTQLSVL.

CDR3 in DNA: TGTGCCAGCAAGGAAGATAGCAATCAGCCCCAGCATTTT. Translation gives CASKEDSNQPQHF. The chain recombines TRBV2 with TRBJ1-5; no clear D. V lost 7 bases and J lost 0, with 7 bases in between. The CDR3 is 13 residues long. Germline CDR1 and CDR2: SNHLY and FYNNEI.

The count of this clone is one. This rearrangement joins TRBV6-5 to TRBJ1-3; D ambiguous. Germline V gene data show CDR1 as MNHEY and CDR2 as SVGAGI. V lost 7 bases to trimming and J lost 4 bases, with 14 bases between them. The CDR3 contains 14 residues. CDR3 sequence (DNA): TGTGCCAGCAATGATTTGGGCTCCGGAAACACCATATATTTT. Amino acid sequence: CASNDLGSGNTIYF.

V and J are TRBV6-5 and TRBJ2-5, with unresolved D. CDR1 is MNHEY and CDR2 is SVGAGI in the germline V gene. With 6 bases removed from V and 4 bases from J, the gap between germline ends came to 12 bases. This CDR3 has 13 amino acids. The CDR3 DNA reads TGTGCCAGCAGCCGAGTACGCGGAGAGACCCAGTACTTC. This encodes CASSRVRGETQYF.

The rearrangement links TRBV7-2 to TRBJ2-5; the D gene is possibly TRBD1 (6 bases). The germline CDR1 and CDR2 sequences are SGHTA and FQGNSA. V lost 1 base and J 2 bases, leaving 14 bases between the germline ends. The CDR3 loop spans 16 amino acids. The CDR3 DNA sequence: TGTGCCAGCAGCTTAGGGGGGACACTCTTTCAAGAGACCCAGTACTTC. Translation gives CASSLGGTLFQETQYF.

The chain combines TRBV7-3 with TRBJ2-5; TRBD2 matches at 8 bases. CDR1 and CDR2 from the germline V gene are SGHTA and FQGTGA. The CDR3 runs to 15 residues. With 5 bases clipped from V and 5 bases from J, the junction kept 10 bases outside the gene matches. CDR3 amino acids: CASSTSGGLGETQYF. The CDR3 DNA follows: TGTGCCAGCAGCACGAGCGGGGGCCTCGGGGAGACCCAGTACTTC.

V gene TRBV20-1 combines with J gene TRBJ2-7; TRBD2 matches at 9 bases. V shed 6 bases, J shed 9 bases, and the junction held 6 bases outside the gene matches. Germline V gene data show CDR1 as DFQATT and CDR2 as SNEGSKA (reference sequence). CDR3 length equals 11 residues. The DNA for the CDR3 is TGCAGTGCGCCGAATAGCGGGAGGCAGTACTTC. Translation: CSAPNSGRQYF.

This clone was seen just once. CDR3 loop: CASSPPSTGSNTEAFF. Here the CDR3 DNA reads TGTGCCAGCTCACCACCGTCGACAGGGTCTAACACTGAAGCTTTCTTT. V is TRBV18 and J is TRBJ1-1; 7 bases align to TRBD1. Germline CDR1 and CDR2: KGHSH and LQKENI. The J segment lost 2 bases and the V segment lost 0 bases, leaving 6 bases of the junction unmatched. CDR3 length: 16 amino acids.

The CDR3 nucleotides read TGTGCCAGCAGCGCCCGGGGGAGCGGGGGGGATATCCAGGAGACCCAGTACTTC. It encodes CASSARGSGGDIQETQYF. The chain links TRBV9 to TRBJ2-5; 10 positions agree with TRBD2. The V segment lost 3 bases and the J segment 5 bases; nucleotides outside the gene matches: 16. Germline V gene lookup returns CDR1 SGDLS and CDR2 YYNGEE. The CDR3 is 18 amino acids.

This rearrangement joins TRBV19 to TRBJ2-2; D remains unclear. CDR1 LNHDA and CDR2 SQIVND come from the germline V gene (reference sequence). V lost 1 base and J lost 5, with 11 bases in between. This CDR3 region has 15 residues. The CDR3 DNA follows: TGTGCCAGTAGTATAGGAAGGTTTAGAACCGGGGAGCTGTTTTTT. Residues: CASSIGRFRTGELFF.

This chain uses TRBV7-3 with TRBJ2-5; tentative D call: TRBD2 (5 bases). Germline CDR1 reads SGHTA; CDR2 reads FQGTGA. This CDR3 is built from 14 residues. Trimming stripped 5 bases from V and 3 bases from J, with 13 bases between. The CDR3: CASSPRPAEETQYF. The CDR3 DNA reads TGTGCCAGCAGCCCCCGCCCAGCGGAAGAGACCCAGTACTTC.

This chain connects TRBV6-6 to TRBJ2-2; D is ambiguous. This CDR3 is built from 12 residues. Germline V gene data show CDR1 as MNHNY and CDR2 as SVGAGI (reference sequence). V was shortened by 3 bases and J by 5 bases, with 4 bases between the two germline ends. This chain's CDR3 is CASSYGTGELFF. In DNA, the CDR3 is TGTGCCAGCAGTTATGGGACCGGGGAGCTGTTTTTT.

In its sample, this clone was seen once. The J gene is TRBJ2-5, the V gene TRBV4-1; D possibly uses TRBD1 or TRBD2 (5 bases each). This CDR3 region has 14 residues. Looked up from germline, CDR1 is MGHRA and CDR2 is YSYEKL. V was shortened by 1 base and J by 5 bases, with 11 bases between the two germline ends. CDR3 in DNA: TGCGCCAGCAGCCAAGGAGGGCAGGGTGAGACCCAGTACTTC. Amino acids: CASSQGGQGETQYF.

The rearrangement uses TRBV6-1 and TRBJ1-3, with TRBD1 as a possible D gene (5 bases). V lost 4 bases to trimming and J lost 4 bases, with 17 bases between them. CDR3 length: 16 residues. Per germline, CDR1 MNHNS and CDR2 SASEGT. The CDR3 is CASSGEIPGLGNTIYF. The DNA for the CDR3 is TGTGCCAGCAGTGGAGAAATCCCGGGACTCGGAAACACCATATATTTT.

The chain links TRBV5-6 to TRBJ2-5; D tentatively fits TRBD1 or TRBD2 (5 bases each). CDR1 is SGHDT, CDR2 YYEEEE, per germline. This CDR3 contains 18 residues. Trimming pared 4 bases from V and 0 bases from J, leaving 22 bases between. CDR3 sequence: CASSTRDLMQRYQETQYF. The CDR3 region has the DNA TGTGCCAGCAGCACCCGGGACCTTATGCAGCGGTACCAAGAGACCCAGTACTTC.